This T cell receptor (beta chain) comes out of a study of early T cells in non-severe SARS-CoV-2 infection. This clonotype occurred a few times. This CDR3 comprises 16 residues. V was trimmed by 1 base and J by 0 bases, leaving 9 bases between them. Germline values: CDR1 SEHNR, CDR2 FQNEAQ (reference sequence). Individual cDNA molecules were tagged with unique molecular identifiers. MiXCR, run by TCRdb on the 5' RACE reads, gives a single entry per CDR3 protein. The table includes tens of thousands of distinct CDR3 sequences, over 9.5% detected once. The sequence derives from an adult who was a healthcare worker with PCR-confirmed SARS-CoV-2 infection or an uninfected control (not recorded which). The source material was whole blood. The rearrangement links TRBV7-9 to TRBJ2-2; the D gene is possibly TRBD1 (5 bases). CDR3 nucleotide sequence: TGTGCCAGCAGCTTAGACAGGTTAGCGAACACCGGGGAGCTGTTTTTT. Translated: CASSLDRLANTGELFF.